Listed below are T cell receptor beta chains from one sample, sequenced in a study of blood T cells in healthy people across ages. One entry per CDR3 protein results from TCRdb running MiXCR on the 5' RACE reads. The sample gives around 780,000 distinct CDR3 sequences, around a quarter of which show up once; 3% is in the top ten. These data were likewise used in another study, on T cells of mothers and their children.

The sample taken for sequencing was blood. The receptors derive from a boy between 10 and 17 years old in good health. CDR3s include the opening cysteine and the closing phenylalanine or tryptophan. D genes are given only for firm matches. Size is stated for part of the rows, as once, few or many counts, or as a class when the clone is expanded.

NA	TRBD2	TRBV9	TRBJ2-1	TGTGCCAGCAGCGACCGCAGCGGGGGGCTGGGGCAGTTCTTC	CASSDRSGGLGQFF
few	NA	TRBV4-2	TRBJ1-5	TGTGCCAGCAGCCAAGACGGCAGGAGATATAGCAATCAGCCCCAGCATTTT	CASSQDGRRYSNQPQHF
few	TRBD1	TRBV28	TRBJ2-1	TGTGCCAGCACCGACAGGACAGGGGCCAAGATCTTC	CASTDRTGAKIF
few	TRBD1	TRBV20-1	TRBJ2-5	TGCAGTGCTAGAAACCCGGGACAGGTCCAAGAGACCCAGTACTTC	CSARNPGQVQETQYF
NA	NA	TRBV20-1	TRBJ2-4	TGCAGTGCTCAGGACAGACCCAAAAACATTCAGTACTTC	CSAQDRPKNIQYF
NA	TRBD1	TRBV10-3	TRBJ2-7	TGTGCCACCAGACAGGGTAGGGCTTTCGAGCAGTACTTC	CATRQGRAFEQYF
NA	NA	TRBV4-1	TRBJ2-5	TGCGCCAGCAGCCAAGAGAAGGGCGGGGGCTTAAGGGAGACCCAGTACTTC	CASSQEKGGGLRETQYF
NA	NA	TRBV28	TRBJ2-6	TGTGCCAGTACGGGGGCAGAGTCTTACTCTGGGGCCAACGTCCTGACTTTC	CASTGAESYSGANVLTF
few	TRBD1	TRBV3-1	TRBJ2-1	TGTGCCAGCAGCCAAGGGGACAGGGACGTCGATGAGCAGTTCTTC	CASSQGDRDVDEQFF
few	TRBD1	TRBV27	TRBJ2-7	TGTGCCAGCAGTTCACTGACAGGGGAAACCTACGAGCAGTACTTC	CASSSLTGETYEQYF
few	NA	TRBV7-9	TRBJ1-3	TGTGCCAGCAGCCCTCAACAGGGCTCTGGAAACACCATATATTTT	CASSPQQGSGNTIYF
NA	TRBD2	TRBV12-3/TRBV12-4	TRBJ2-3	TGTGCCAGCAGTTCTCCCCCCTGGACTAGCGGGAGCAGGGCAGATACGCAGTATTTT	CASSSPPWTSGSRADTQYF
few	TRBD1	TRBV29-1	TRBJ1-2	TGCAGCGAGAGGACAGGGGTCGGCTACACCTTC	CSERTGVGYTF
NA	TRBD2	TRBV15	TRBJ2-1	TGTGCCGCCAGCAGAGATCACCTAGCGGGAGCCTACAATGAGCAGTTCTTC	CAASRDHLAGAYNEQFF
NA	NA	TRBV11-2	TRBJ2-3	TGTGCCAGCAGCTTAGTCCCGGGCTTTAGCACAGATACGCAGTATTTT	CASSLVPGFSTDTQYF
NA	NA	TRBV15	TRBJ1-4	TGTGCCACCAGCAGATCCCCTGGGATACCCAGGCGGGGTGAAAAACTGTTTTTT	CATSRSPGIPRRGEKLFF
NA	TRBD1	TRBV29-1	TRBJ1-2	TGCAGCGTCGCAAGACAGGGATTTAACTATGGCTACACCTTC	CSVARQGFNYGYTF
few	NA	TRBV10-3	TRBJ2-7	TGTGCCATCAGTGAGGTTCAGGGTTTACCTTACTTC	CAISEVQGLPYF
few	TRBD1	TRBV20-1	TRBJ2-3	TGCAGTGCCTATGACAGGGGGACTAGCACAGATACGCAGTATTTT	CSAYDRGTSTDTQYF
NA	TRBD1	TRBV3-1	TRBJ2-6	TGTGCCAGCAGCCAAGTCCGGACAGGGGTCGGGGCCAACGTCCTGACTTTC	CASSQVRTGVGANVLTF
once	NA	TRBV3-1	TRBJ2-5	TGTGCCAGCAGCATCAGGGGCGGTAATGGAGAGACCCAGTACTTC	CASSIRGGNGETQYF
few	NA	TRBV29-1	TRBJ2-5	TGCAGCGTTGAACAAGGGGGGCGCGAGACCCAGTACTTC	CSVEQGGRETQYF
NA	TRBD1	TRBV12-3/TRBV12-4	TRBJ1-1	TGTGCCAGCAGTTTAAGGGACAGACTGTTGAACACTGAAGCTTTCTTT	CASSLRDRLLNTEAFF
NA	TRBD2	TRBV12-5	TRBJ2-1	TGTGCTAGTGGTTTGGCGACTAGCGGGATTTGGGACTGGAATGAGCAGTTCTTC	CASGLATSGIWDWNEQFF
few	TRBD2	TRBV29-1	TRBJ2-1	TGCAGCGTTGTCGGTCCTAGCGGTCTTTGGGATGAGCAGTTCTTC	CSVVGPSGLWDEQFF
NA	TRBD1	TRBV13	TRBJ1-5	TGTGCCAGCAGTTTCGGCCGGGACAGGGGAGGAGAGCAGCCCCAGCATTTT	CASSFGRDRGGEQPQHF
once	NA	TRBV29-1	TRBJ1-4	TGCAGCGTTCGGGACACGAAGGGTGAAAAACTGTTTTTT	CSVRDTKGEKLFF
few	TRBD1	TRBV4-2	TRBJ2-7	TGTGCCAGCAGCCAAGGGGACAGCCAGGTCGACGAGCAGTACTTC	CASSQGDSQVDEQYF
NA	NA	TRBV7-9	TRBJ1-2	TGTGCCAGCAGCCTCTTAGGGATGTGGGAGAGCTATGGCTACACCTTC	CASSLLGMWESYGYTF
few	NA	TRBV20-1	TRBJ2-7	TGCAGTGCTTTGGACAGCAACTCCTACGAGCAGTACTTC	CSALDSNSYEQYF
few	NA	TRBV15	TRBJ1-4	TGTGCCACCAGCAGAGGAAGCCCATTCAGGGAGCCTAATGAAAAACTGTTTTTT	CATSRGSPFREPNEKLFF
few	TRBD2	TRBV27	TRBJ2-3	TGTGCCAGCATCCCCTCAGGTCAAGCGGGGTTTAGCACAGATACGCAGTATTTT	CASIPSGQAGFSTDTQYF
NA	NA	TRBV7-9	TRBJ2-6	TGTGCCAGCAGCTTAGGTCGCCTTCGATTGAGGGCGGGGGCCAACGTCCTGACTTTC	CASSLGRLRLRAGANVLTF
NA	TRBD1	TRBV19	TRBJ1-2	TGTGCCAGTAGTTCCGGGACAGGGGCGGTGAATGGCTACACCTTC	CASSSGTGAVNGYTF
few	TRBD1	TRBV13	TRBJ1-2	TGTGCCAGCAGCTCCCTCCCTCGACAGGGGCCGAACTATGGCTACACCTTC	CASSSLPRQGPNYGYTF
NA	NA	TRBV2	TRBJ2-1	TGTGCCAGCAGTGAATCGGCAGATTACAATGAGCAGTTCTTC	CASSESADYNEQFF
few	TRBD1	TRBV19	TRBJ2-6	TGTGCCAGTAGACCGGGACAGGCGGTTGGGGCCAACGTCCTGACTTTC	CASRPGQAVGANVLTF
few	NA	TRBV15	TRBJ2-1	TGTGCCACCAGCAGGGCCGCTATCTCCTACAATGAGCAGTTCTTC	CATSRAAISYNEQFF
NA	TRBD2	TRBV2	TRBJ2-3	TGTGCCAGCAGTCTTTCTAGCGGGGGGGGCGGCACAGATACGCAGTATTTT	CASSLSSGGGGTDTQYF
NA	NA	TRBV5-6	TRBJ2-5	TGTGCCAGCAGCCCCCGGGGTAAATTGGGGCAAGAGACCCAGTACTTC	CASSPRGKLGQETQYF
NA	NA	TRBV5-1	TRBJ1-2	TGCGCCAGCAGCTCAGCAACATTAACAGGCTATGGCTACACCTTC	CASSSATLTGYGYTF
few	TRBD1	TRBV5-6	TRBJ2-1	TGTGCCAGCAGCACACGGGACAGGGGGGCAAATGAGCAGTTCTTC	CASSTRDRGANEQFF
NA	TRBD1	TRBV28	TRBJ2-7	TGTGCCAGCAGTTTATTGCCGGGACAGGGGCACTACGAGCAGTACTTC	CASSLLPGQGHYEQYF
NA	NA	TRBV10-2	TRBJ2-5	TGCGCCAGCAGTGAATTCTCCGGGCCTCGAAGGGAAACCCAGTACTTC	CASSEFSGPRRETQYF
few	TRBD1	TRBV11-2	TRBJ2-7	TGTGCCAGCAGCGCTAGGACAGGGGGCTACGAGCAGTACTTC	CASSARTGGYEQYF
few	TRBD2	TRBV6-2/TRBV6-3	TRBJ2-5	TGTGCCAGCAGTTACGAGGCGGGGGGCCGCAGCCCTCTAGAGACCCAGTACTTC	CASSYEAGGRSPLETQYF
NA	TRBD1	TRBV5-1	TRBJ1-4	TGCGCCAGCAGCTTGGATGGCAGGGGGGATGAAAAACTGTTTTTT	CASSLDGRGDEKLFF
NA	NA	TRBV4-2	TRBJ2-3	TGTGCCAGCGCCCCGCTAGGGGTGGCGGATACGCAGTATTTT	CASAPLGVADTQYF
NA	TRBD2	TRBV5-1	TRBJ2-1	TGCGCCACCAGGGGGACTAGCGGGCGTGGTGGTGAGCAGTTCTTC	CATRGTSGRGGEQFF
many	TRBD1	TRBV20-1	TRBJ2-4	TGCAGTGCTAGAGACCCTAACAGGGGGCTAGGTGAAAACATTCAGTACTTC	CSARDPNRGLGENIQYF